Listed here are 29 T cell receptor beta chains from one sample, sequenced in a study of blood T cells in healthy people across ages. Using a J-beta primer mix together with a sample-barcoded 5' primer, a second PCR was run for about 7 to 12 cycles. Via MiXCR, TCRdb re-called the 5' RACE reads, giving one row per CDR3 protein. The profile shows some 790,000 distinct CDR3 sequences, about 28% of them singletons. Sample: blood. The receptors were gathered from a woman aged 80 or over in good health.

This rearrangement joins TRBV4-1 to TRBJ2-2; no definite D call. CDR1 and CDR2 from the germline V gene are MGHRA and YSYEKL. With 3 bases removed from V and 0 bases from J, the gap between germline ends came to 8 bases. CDR3 length equals 15 residues. The CDR3 DNA reads TGCGCCAGCAGCCATGCAAAGTCGAACACCGGGGAGCTGTTTTTT. It encodes CASSHAKSNTGELFF.

This clonotype has a count of ten or more. The V gene is TRBV12-3 or TRBV12-4, the J gene TRBJ2-1, with 9 nucleotides matching TRBD1. The trim removed 5 bases at V and 6 bases at J, leaving 8 bases unmatched. The CDR3 has 15 amino acids. The CDR3 protein is CASSPIPGQGNEQFF. The CDR3 nucleotides are TGTGCCAGCAGTCCGATCCCGGGACAGGGCAATGAGCAGTTCTTC.

The chain carries TRBV20-1 and TRBJ2-4; weak D call: TRBD2 (6 bases). CDR1 and CDR2 from the germline V gene are DFQATT and SNEGSKA (reference sequence). V was trimmed by 3 bases and J by 13 bases, leaving 16 bases between them. The CDR3 runs 12 residues. This CDR3 is CSASGGSREQYF. For the CDR3, the DNA is TGCAGTGCTAGCGGGGGTAGTCGTGAGCAGTACTTC.

The chain joins TRBV29-1 to TRBJ2-5, with TRBD2 identical over 8 bases. In germline, CDR1 is SQVTM, CDR2 ANQGSEA. The CDR3 has 16 amino acids. The V gene end was trimmed by 1 base and the J gene end by 0 bases; junction bases not matched to a gene: 7. The CDR3 loop reads CSVEAGLAGYQETQYF. The CDR3, as DNA: TGCAGCGTTGAAGCTGGGCTAGCGGGTTACCAAGAGACCCAGTACTTC.

This clonotype was observed many times. The V call is TRBV7-2, the J call TRBJ2-1; either TRBD1 or TRBD2 may supply D (5 bases each). This CDR3 spans 14 amino acids. Germline CDR1 SGHTA, CDR2 FQGNSA. Deletions cut 5 bases from V and 9 bases from J, with 17 bases between. The CDR3 reads CASSRSQGAGEQFF. The CDR3 DNA follows: TGTGCCAGCAGCCGTAGTCAGGGAGCCGGTGAGCAGTTCTTC.

This clonotype came up many times. An end of the junction differs from the germline gene, which may be a read error. V gene TRBV7-2 combines with J gene TRBJ2-5; D remains unclear. The germline V gene has CDR1 SGHTA and CDR2 FQGNSA. The CDR3 extends over 13 amino acids. Here the CDR3 DNA reads TGTGCCATCAGCCTAGAATGGTTGGAGACCCAGTACTTC. Protein sequence: CAISLEWLETQYF.

For this clonotype: This may stem from a read error, because a much larger clone lies one nucleotide away. The J gene is TRBJ2-1, the V gene TRBV6-5; 12 nucleotides line up with TRBD2. TRBJ2-7 explains the end of the DNA better; the J call may be wrong. Germline V lookup: CDR1 MNHEY, CDR2 SVGAGI. The CDR3 runs to 18 residues. Written as DNA, the CDR3 is TGTGCCAGCAGTTACTCCTCTGGGACTAGCGGGCATTACAATGAGCAGTACTTC. Translating gives CASSYSSGTSGHYNEQYF.

J is TRBJ2-7 and V is TRBV19, with D hard to call. This CDR3 spans 14 amino acids. Germline-derived CDR1 and CDR2 are LNHDA and SQIVND (reference sequence). V lost 7 bases, J lost 2 bases, and 15 bases lay in between. The CDR3: CASTSKGPPYEQYF. Written as DNA, the CDR3 is TGTGCCAGTACCTCAAAGGGTCCTCCCTACGAGCAGTACTTC.

The chain joins TRBV12-3 or TRBV12-4 to TRBJ2-3; 9 bases are shared with TRBD1. V trimming: 8 bases; J trimming: 4 bases; junction bases outside the gene matches: 10. This CDR3 contains 15 residues. The CDR3 here is CASGKGTGFADTQYF. The CDR3 DNA follows: TGTGCCAGCGGAAAAGGGACAGGGTTTGCAGATACGCAGTATTTT.

This clonotype was recorded many times. J is TRBJ2-7 and V is TRBV6-2 or TRBV6-3; possibly TRBD1 for D (6 bases). The germline CDR1 and CDR2 sequences are MNHEY and SVGEGT. Trimming removed 6 bases at V and 2 bases at J, with 17 bases between. This CDR3 contains 15 residues. Here the CDR3 reads CASRRRGGTPYEQYF. DNA for the CDR3: TGTGCCAGCAGACGGAGAGGGGGTACCCCCTACGAGCAGTACTTC.

This clonotype was seen repeatedly, ten times or more. The chain uses TRBV10-1 and TRBJ2-5; either TRBD1 or TRBD2 may fit D (5 bases each). The germline V gene has CDR1 WNHNN and CDR2 SYGVQD (reference sequence). This CDR3 has 16 amino acids. V lost 6 bases to trimming and J lost 1 base, with 18 bases between them. Here the CDR3 reads CASRSGLGGGQETQYF. As DNA, the CDR3 is TGCGCCAGCAGAAGCGGTCTCGGTGGGGGCCAAGAGACCCAGTACTTC.

In DNA form, the CDR3 reads TGTGCCAGCTCACCAGGGACAGGATCCTCTGGGGCCAACGTCCTGACTTTC. Amino acid sequence: CASSPGTGSSGANVLTF. The gene calls are TRBV18 and TRBJ2-6; 8 bases fit TRBD1. Trimming took 2 bases from V and 0 from J; bases not matched to a gene: 3. Germline V CDR1 and CDR2: KGHSH, LQKENI. The CDR3 totals 17 residues.

There are many counts of this clonotype. The gene calls are TRBV30 and TRBJ2-3, with TRBD1 identical over 12 bases. Looked up from germline, CDR1 is GTSNPN and CDR2 is SVGIG (reference sequence). V lost 2 bases and J lost 6; bases outside the gene matches: 6. CDR3 length: 15 amino acids. In nucleotides, the CDR3 is TGTGCCTGGAGTACCGGGACAGGGGGCGAGGATACGCAGTATTTT. This translates into CAWSTGTGGEDTQYF.

This clonotype has a count of ten or more. The chain recombines TRBV27 with TRBJ2-1, with 9 bases matching TRBD1. This CDR3 contains 14 residues. The V gene end was trimmed by 5 bases and the J gene end by 2 bases; junction bases not matched to a gene: 1. The V gene's germline CDR1 is MNHEY and CDR2 SMNVEV (reference sequence). This CDR3 reads CASSRTGAYNEQFF. CDR3 coding DNA: TGTGCCAGCAGTAGGACAGGGGCCTACAATGAGCAGTTCTTC.

A remark on this clonotype: An end of the junction differs from the germline gene, which may be a read error. V usage is TRBV12-3 or TRBV12-4 and J usage is TRBJ2-7; D gene uncertain. This CDR3 has 11 amino acids. The CDR3 here is CTSSPSYEQYF. CDR3 nucleotides: TGTACCAGCAGCCCGAGTTACGAGCAGTACTTC.

This clonotype has a count of ten or more. The genes are TRBV5-1 and TRBJ2-5; D tentatively reads TRBD1 or TRBD2 (5 bases each). Germline V gene data show CDR1 as SGHRS and CDR2 as YFSETQ. V was clipped by 2 bases and J by 7 bases, with 12 bases between them. CDR3 length: 13 residues. CDR3 nucleotides: TGCGCCAGCAGCTTAGACTGGGACGGGACCCAGTACTTC. Protein: CASSLDWDGTQYF.

This clonotype was counted many times. V is TRBV10-3 and J is TRBJ2-7; D gene ambiguous. Trimming pared 10 bases from V and 2 bases from J, leaving 12 bases between. There are 12 residues in the CDR3. Germline values: CDR1 ENHRY, CDR2 SYGVKD. The CDR3 nucleotides are TGTGCCACTGGTAACGGTCCCTACGAGCAGTACTTC. Protein sequence: CATGNGPYEQYF.

This clonotype was seen many times. The chain employs TRBV7-2 and TRBJ1-6; the D gene is possibly TRBD1 (5 bases). The CDR3 sequence is 19 residues long. CDR1 and CDR2 (germline): SGHTA, FQGNSA. Between the trimmed V and J ends, which lost 2 bases and 6 bases, there was a span of 23 bases. CDR3 amino acids: CASSLRGLDLPGGNSPLHF. Written as DNA, the CDR3 is TGTGCCAGCAGCTTAAGGGGACTCGATCTCCCGGGGGGTAATTCACCCCTCCACTTT.

This clonotype came up many times. The chain recombines TRBV6-1 with TRBJ2-5, with 8 bases fitting TRBD2. The CDR3 contains 15 residues. After removal of 0 bases from V and 4 bases from J, the junction contained 4 bases not matched to a gene. Germline V gene data show CDR1 as MNHNS and CDR2 as SASEGT. This CDR3 is CASSEARGVGETQYF. CDR3 nucleotide sequence: TGTGCCAGCAGTGAAGCGCGGGGGGTGGGAGAGACCCAGTACTTC.

This clonotype was detected a few times. Since a much larger clone is just one base distant, this may be a read error. This chain connects TRBV12-3 or TRBV12-4 to TRBJ2-3; D may be TRBD2 (6 bases). The CDR3 totals 13 residues. The CDR3 spells CASSLGEADAQYF. The CDR3 DNA sequence: TGTGCCAGCAGTTTAGGGGAGGCAGATGCGCAGTATTTT.

This clonotype was seen only a few times. The rearrangement uses TRBV2 and TRBJ1-1, with TRBD1 as a possible D gene (5 bases). The length of the CDR3 is 14 residues. V gave up 2 bases and J gave up 1 base, with 8 bases separating them. Germline V gives CDR1 SNHLY, CDR2 FYNNEI. The CDR3 protein is CASSEQGENTEAFF. CDR3 DNA: TGTGCCAGCAGTGAACAAGGGGAGAACACTGAAGCTTTCTTT.

The chain recombines TRBV10-3 with TRBJ1-1; possible D gene TRBD1, 6 bases. CDR1 is ENHRY and CDR2 is SYGVKD in the germline V gene. V was clipped by 4 bases and J by 0 bases, with 9 bases between them. The CDR3 has 14 amino acids. The CDR3 DNA reads as TGTGCCATCAGTGGCAGGGGTCTGAACACTGAAGCTTTCTTT. Residues: CAISGRGLNTEAFF.

With regard to this clonotype: A much larger clone lies a single base off, so this may be a read error. The V gene is TRBV4-1, the J gene TRBJ1-2; no clear D gene. The CDR3 contains 13 residues. CDR1 and CDR2 from the germline V gene are MGHRA and YSYEKL. CDR3 sequence (DNA): TGCGCCAGCAACCAAACCGAGAAAGCGGGCTACACCTTC. It translates to CASNQTEKAGYTF.

The chain is built from TRBV20-1 and TRBJ2-3; D might be TRBD2 (5 bases). This CDR3 comprises 14 residues. Germline V gene sequence: CDR1 DFQATT, CDR2 SNEGSKA (reference sequence). V was trimmed by 5 bases and J by 0 bases, leaving 12 bases between them. The CDR3 is CSAPAEPSTDTQYF. The CDR3 nucleotides are TGCAGTGCTCCAGCGGAACCTAGCACAGATACGCAGTATTTT.

In regard to this clonotype: A much larger clone differs from this one at a single base, so this may be a read error. V gene TRBV29-1 combines with J gene TRBJ1-2, with D possibly matching TRBD1 (5 bases). Trimming took 7 bases from V and 7 from J, leaving 22 bases between them. The CDR3 has 14 amino acids. The germline V gene encodes CDR1 SQVTM and CDR2 ANQGSEA. CDR3 nucleotide sequence: TGCAGCGGGGACCGGGTCGGCGTTGGGGGTGGCTACACCTTC. Translated, it gives CSGDRVGVGGGYTF. Variable domain in full (rest from reference TRBV29-1 and TRBJ1-2): SAVISQKPSRDICQRGTSLTIQCQVDSQVTMMFWYRQQPGQSLTLIATANQGSEATYESGFVIDKFPISRPNLTFSTLTVSNMSPEDSSIYLCSGDRVGVGGGYTFGSGTRLTVV.

V usage is TRBV7-2 and J usage is TRBJ2-1, with 15 nucleotides matching TRBD2. Germline assignment: CDR1 SGHTA and CDR2 FQGNSA. V lost 5 bases, J lost 6 bases, and 5 bases stayed unmatched. The CDR3 spans 16 residues. This chain's CDR3 is CASSVRTSGGVNEQFF. The CDR3 nucleotides are TGTGCCAGCAGCGTGCGGACTAGCGGGGGGGTCAATGAGCAGTTCTTC.

This clonotype was recorded many times. The chain has TRBV7-2 and TRBJ2-1, with TRBD2 identical over 8 bases. The germline CDR1 and CDR2 sequences are SGHTA and FQGNSA. V trimming: 1 base; J trimming: 5 bases; junction bases outside the gene matches: 7. This CDR3 has 16 residues. The CDR3 sequence is CASSLGGAGGHNEQFF. As DNA, the CDR3 is TGTGCCAGCAGCTTAGGGGGGGCGGGGGGCCACAATGAGCAGTTCTTC. The variable domain in full, completed from reference TRBV7-2 and TRBJ2-1, reads GAGVSQSPSNKVTEKGKDVELRCDPISGHTALYWYRQSLGQGLEFLIYFQGNSAPDKSGLPSDRFSAERTGGSVSTLTIQRTQQEDSAVYLCASSLGGAGGHNEQFFGPGTRLTVL.

For this clonotype: This clone may be a read error of a much larger clone one base away. The chain carries TRBV10-2 and TRBJ2-7; D might be TRBD1 (5 bases). CDR1 is WSHSY and CDR2 is SAAADI in the germline V gene. CDR3 length: 13 amino acids. Trimming shortened V by 8 bases and J by 4 bases, and 15 bases separated the two germline ends. Here the CDR3 reads CASGPGPPYEQYF. In nucleotides, the CDR3 is TGCGCCAGCGGACCAGGGCCGCCTTACGAGCAGTACTTC.

This clonotype has at least ten counts. The V and J genes are TRBV7-2 and TRBJ2-7; 9 bases fit TRBD2. V lost 0 bases and J lost 0; bases outside the gene matches: 9. Germline assignment: CDR1 SGHTA and CDR2 FQGNSA. The CDR3 extends over 18 amino acids. The CDR3 reads CASSLAQQTSGYSYEQYF. DNA for the CDR3: TGTGCCAGCAGCTTAGCGCAACAGACTAGCGGATACTCCTACGAGCAGTACTTC.